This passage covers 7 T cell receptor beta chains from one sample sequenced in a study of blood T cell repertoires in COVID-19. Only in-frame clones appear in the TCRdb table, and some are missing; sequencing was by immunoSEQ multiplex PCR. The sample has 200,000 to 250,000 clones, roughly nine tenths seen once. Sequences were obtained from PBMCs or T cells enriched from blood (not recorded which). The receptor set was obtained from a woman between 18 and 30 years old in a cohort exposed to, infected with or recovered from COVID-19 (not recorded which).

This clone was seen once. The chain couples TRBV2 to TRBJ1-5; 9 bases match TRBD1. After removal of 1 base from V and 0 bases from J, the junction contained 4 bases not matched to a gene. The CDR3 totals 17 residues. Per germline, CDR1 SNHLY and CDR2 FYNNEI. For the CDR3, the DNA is TGTGCCAGCAGTGAAGACAGGGGGCCGGGTAGCAATCAGCCCCAGCATTTT. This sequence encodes CASSEDRGPGSNQPQHF.

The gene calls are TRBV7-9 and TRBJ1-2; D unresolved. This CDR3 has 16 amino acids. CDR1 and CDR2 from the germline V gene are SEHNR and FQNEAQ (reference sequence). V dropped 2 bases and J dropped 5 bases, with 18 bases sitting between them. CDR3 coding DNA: TGTGCCAGCAGCTTATCCCAACTTAGACAAGAATATGGCTACACCTTC. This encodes CASSLSQLRQEYGYTF.

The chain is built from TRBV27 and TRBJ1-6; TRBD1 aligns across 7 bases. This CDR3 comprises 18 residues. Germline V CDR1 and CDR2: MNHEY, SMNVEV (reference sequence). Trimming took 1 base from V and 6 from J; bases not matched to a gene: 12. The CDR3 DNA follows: TGTGCCAGCAGTTTATATGGGTTAACAGGGGATCGTAATTCACCCCTCCACTTT. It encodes CASSLYGLTGDRNSPLHF.

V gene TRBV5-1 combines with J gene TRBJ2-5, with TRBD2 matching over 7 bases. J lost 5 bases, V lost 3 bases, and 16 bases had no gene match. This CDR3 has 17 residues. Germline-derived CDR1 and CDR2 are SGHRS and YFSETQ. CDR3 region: CASSSLFAGEVGETQYF. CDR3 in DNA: TGCGCCAGCAGCTCCTTGTTCGCGGGGGAGGTTGGGGAGACCCAGTACTTC.

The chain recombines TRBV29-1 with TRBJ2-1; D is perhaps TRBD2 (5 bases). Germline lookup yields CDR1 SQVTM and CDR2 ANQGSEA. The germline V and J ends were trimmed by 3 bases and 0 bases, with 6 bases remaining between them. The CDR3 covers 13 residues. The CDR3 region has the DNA TGCAGCGTTGATGGGAGCTCCTACAATGAGCAGTTCTTC. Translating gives CSVDGSSYNEQFF.

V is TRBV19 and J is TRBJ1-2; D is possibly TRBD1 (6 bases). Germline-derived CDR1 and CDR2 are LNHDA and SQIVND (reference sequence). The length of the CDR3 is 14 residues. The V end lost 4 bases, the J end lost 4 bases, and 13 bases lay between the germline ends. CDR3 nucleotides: TGTGCCAGTAGTACACCCGGGACAAGCTATGGCTACACCTTC. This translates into CASSTPGTSYGYTF.

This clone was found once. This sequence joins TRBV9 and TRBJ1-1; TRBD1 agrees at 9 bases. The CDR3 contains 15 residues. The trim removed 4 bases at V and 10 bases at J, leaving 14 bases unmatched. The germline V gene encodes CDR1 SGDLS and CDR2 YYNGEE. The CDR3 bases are TGTGCCAGCAGCAACAGGACAGGGGAGGTGGTTGTAGCTTTCTTT. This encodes CASSNRTGEVVVAFF.